These T cell receptor beta chains were read from a single sample in a study of T cells in Graves' hyperthyroidism and ophthalmopathy. TCRdb re-derived calls from the multiplex PCR reads in MiXCR, one entry per CDR3 protein. Of approximately 400,000 distinct CDR3 sequences listed, approximately 12% are singletons. Input material: blood. These receptors originate from a young man with Graves' hyperthyroidism that later progressed to Graves' ophthalmopathy. Each CDR3 is given with its conserved first and last residue. Each record gives: clone size, J gene, D gene, V gene, CDR3 DNA, CDR3 protein. A D gene is named only where the DNA matches it firmly. For some rows the clone size is stated as once, few or many, or as a class when expanded; others skip it.

NA TRBJ2-7 NA TRBV4-1 TGCGCCAGCAGCCAAGGGCAGGGTTACGGGCAGTACTTC CASSQGQGYGQYF
many TRBJ2-7 NA TRBV6-1 TGTGCCAGCTCGGACAGTAACTCCTACGAGCAGTACTTC CASSDSNSYEQYF
many TRBJ2-3 TRBD2 TRBV20-1 TGCAGTGCTAGGATGGCGGGGGGGCTTGCTAGCACAGATACGCAGTATTTT CSARMAGGLASTDTQYF
many TRBJ1-1 NA TRBV7-9 TGTGCCAGCAGCTTATTCGGGGTTAAGAACACTGAAGCTTTCTTT CASSLFGVKNTEAFF
few TRBJ2-3 TRBD2 TRBV20-1 TGCAGTGCTAGTGGCGGACTAGCGGGGCCCCTCACAGATACGCAGTATTTT CSASGGLAGPLTDTQYF
NA TRBJ1-5 NA TRBV18 TGTGCCAGCTCACCGCAACAGAATCAGCCCCAGCATTTT CASSPQQNQPQHF
few TRBJ1-5 TRBD1 TRBV27 TGTGCCAGCAGCGGACAGGTTCACCAGCCCCAGCATTTT CASSGQVHQPQHF
few TRBJ1-5 NA TRBV30 TGTGCCTGGAGTGTACAGGGTGGGCAGCCCCAGCATTTT CAWSVQGGQPQHF
many TRBJ1-2 NA TRBV6-2/TRBV6-3 TGTGCCAGCAGTTCGGATCCCTATGGCTACACCTTC CASSSDPYGYTF
NA TRBJ1-4 TRBD1 TRBV9 TGTGCCAGCAGCCCTTGGACAGGGACTGAAAAACTGTTTTTT CASSPWTGTEKLFF
many TRBJ2-1 TRBD2 TRBV11-2 TGTGCCAGCATCATGGGGGCTAGCGGGGGGACCCGCTACAATGAGCAGTTCTTC CASIMGASGGTRYNEQFF
NA TRBJ1-5 NA TRBV20-1 TGCAGTGCTAGTGCAGATAGCAATCAGCCCCAGCATTTT CSASADSNQPQHF
many TRBJ1-5 NA TRBV7-6 TGTGCCAGCAGCCCCCCCGGGGGCGATCAGCCCCAGCATTTT CASSPPGGDQPQHF
many TRBJ2-2 NA TRBV11-2 TGTGCCAGCAGCTCATTGCGTTTCGGGGAGCTGTTTTTT CASSSLRFGELFF
NA TRBJ1-6 NA TRBV5-1 TGCGCCAGCAGCTTTCAGGGCGAGAATTCACCCCTCCACTTT CASSFQGENSPLHF
few TRBJ1-5 NA TRBV6-2/TRBV6-3 TGTGCCAGCAGTGCCTACAGTAGCAATCAGCCCCAGCATTTT CASSAYSSNQPQHF
few TRBJ1-1 TRBD1 TRBV25-1 TGTGCCAGCAGTGTTCCCGGGACAGGGAGGACTGAAGCTTTCTTT CASSVPGTGRTEAFF
many TRBJ1-3 NA TRBV28 TGTGCCAGCAGTTTTAGAGGGCGGGGAAACACCATATATTTT CASSFRGRGNTIYF
many TRBJ1-2 TRBD1 TRBV5-1 TGCGCCAGCAGCTTAACTACAGGGGCCTCCTACTATGGCTACACCTTC CASSLTTGASYYGYTF
NA TRBJ2-7 TRBD1 TRBV5-1 TGCGCCAGCAGGAGGGACAGCGCCTACGAGCAGTACTTC CASRRDSAYEQYF
many TRBJ1-1 TRBD1 TRBV5-1 TGCGCCAGCAGCCCCGCCCCCAGGGGGCGCGGGGACACTGAAGCTTTCTTT CASSPAPRGRGDTEAFF